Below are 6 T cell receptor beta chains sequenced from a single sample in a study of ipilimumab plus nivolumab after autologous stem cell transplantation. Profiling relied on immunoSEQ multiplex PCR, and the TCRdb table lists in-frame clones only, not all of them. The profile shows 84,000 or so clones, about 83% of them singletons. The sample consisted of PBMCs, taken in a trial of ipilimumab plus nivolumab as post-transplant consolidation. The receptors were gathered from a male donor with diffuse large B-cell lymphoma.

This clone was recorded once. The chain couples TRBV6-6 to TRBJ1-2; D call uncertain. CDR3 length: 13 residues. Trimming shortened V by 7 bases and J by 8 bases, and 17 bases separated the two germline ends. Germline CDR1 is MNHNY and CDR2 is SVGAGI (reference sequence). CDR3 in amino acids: CASKVTGRGGYTF. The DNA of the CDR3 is TGTGCCAGCAAAGTTACGGGAAGAGGGGGCTACACCTTC.

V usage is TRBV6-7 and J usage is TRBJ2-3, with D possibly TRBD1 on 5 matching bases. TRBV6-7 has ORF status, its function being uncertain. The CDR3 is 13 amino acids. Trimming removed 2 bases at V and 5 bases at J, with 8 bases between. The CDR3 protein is CASSYRGRDTQYF. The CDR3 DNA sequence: TGTGCCAGCAGTTACAGGGGCCGAGATACGCAGTATTTT.

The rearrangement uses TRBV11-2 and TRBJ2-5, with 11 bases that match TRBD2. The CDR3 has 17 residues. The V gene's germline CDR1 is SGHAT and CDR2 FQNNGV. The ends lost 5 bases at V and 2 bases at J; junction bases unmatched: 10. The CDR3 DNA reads TGTGCCAGCAGCGTTAGCGGGGGGGCTCGGGGGCAAGAGACCCAGTACTTC. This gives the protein CASSVSGGARGQETQYF. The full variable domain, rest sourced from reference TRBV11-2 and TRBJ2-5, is EAGVAQSPRYKIIEKRQSVAFWCNPISGHATLYWYQQILGQGPKLLIQFQNNGVVDDSQLPKDRFSAERLKGVDSTLKIQPAKLEDSAVYLCASSVSGGARGQETQYFGPGTRLLVL.

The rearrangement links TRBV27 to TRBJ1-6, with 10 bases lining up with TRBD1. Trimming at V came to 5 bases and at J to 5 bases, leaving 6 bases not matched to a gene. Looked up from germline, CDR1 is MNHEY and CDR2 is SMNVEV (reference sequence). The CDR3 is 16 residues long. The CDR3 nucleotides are TGTGCCAGCAGTAAAACGACAGGGGGCAATAATTCACCCCTCCACTTT. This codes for CASSKTTGGNNSPLHF.

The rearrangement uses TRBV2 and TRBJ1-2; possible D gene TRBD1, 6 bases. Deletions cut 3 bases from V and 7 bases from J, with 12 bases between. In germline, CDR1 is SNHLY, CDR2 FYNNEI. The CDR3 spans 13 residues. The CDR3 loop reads CASSDRGEVGYTF. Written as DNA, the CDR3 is TGTGCCAGCAGTGACAGGGGTGAGGTTGGCTACACCTTC.

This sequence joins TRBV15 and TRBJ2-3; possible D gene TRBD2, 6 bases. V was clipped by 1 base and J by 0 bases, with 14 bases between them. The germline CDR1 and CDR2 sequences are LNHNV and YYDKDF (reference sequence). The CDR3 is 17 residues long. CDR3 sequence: CATSRVYGGESTDTQYF. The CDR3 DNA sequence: TGTGCCACCAGCAGAGTATACGGCGGGGAGAGCACAGATACGCAGTATTTT.